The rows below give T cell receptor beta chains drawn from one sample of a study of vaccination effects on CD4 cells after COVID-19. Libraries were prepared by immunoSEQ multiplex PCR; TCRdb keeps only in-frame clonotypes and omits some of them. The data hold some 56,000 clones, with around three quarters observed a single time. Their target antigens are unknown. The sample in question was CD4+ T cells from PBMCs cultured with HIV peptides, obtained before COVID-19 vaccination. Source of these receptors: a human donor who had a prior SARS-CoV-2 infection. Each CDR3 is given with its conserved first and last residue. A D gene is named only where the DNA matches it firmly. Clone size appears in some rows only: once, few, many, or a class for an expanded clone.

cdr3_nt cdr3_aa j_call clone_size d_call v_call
TGTGCCAGCAGCTTAAGGCTGTCAATAAATCCGGATACGCAGTATTTT CASSLRLSINPDTQYF TRBJ2-3 . . TRBV7-9
TGTGCCAGTAGTCACCGGAATTCACCCCTCCACTTT CASSHRNSPLHF TRBJ1-6 . . TRBV19
TGCGCCAGCAAGAGGACACCCTCCTACGAGCAGTACTTC CASKRTPSYEQYF TRBJ2-7 few . TRBV5-1
TGTGCCAGCTCCGAAAGTCAGGGGGAGGGTCAGCCCCAGCATTTT CASSESQGEGQPQHF TRBJ1-5 . TRBD1 TRBV18
TGTGCCAGCAGTTACGACAGGCGCTTATACAATGAGCAGTTCTTC CASSYDRRLYNEQFF TRBJ2-1 . . TRBV6-5
TGTGCCAGCAGCCAGGGGTACTGGGGGAGAGAGACCCAGTACTTC CASSQGYWGRETQYF TRBJ2-5 . . TRBV7-2
TGTGCCAGCAGCCAAGGGGACAGGGTCAAGGATACGCAGTATTTT CASSQGDRVKDTQYF TRBJ2-3 . TRBD1 TRBV4-2
TGTGCCAGGACAGACATGGGCCGAACCGGGGAGCTGTTTTTT CARTDMGRTGELFF TRBJ2-2 . . TRBV9
TGTGCCAGCAGTGCGTATGGCTACACCTTC CASSAYGYTF TRBJ1-2 . . TRBV6-6
TGTGCCAGCAGCGAACGGACAGGGACTAATAATTCACCCCTCCACTTT CASSERTGTNNSPLHF TRBJ1-6 . TRBD1 TRBV9
TGTGCCAGCAGTCCCTCTAGCGGTCAAGAGACCCAGTACTTC CASSPSSGQETQYF TRBJ2-5 . TRBD2 TRBV5-5
TGTGCCAGCAGCTTAGAGGGCGTTAGCTCTGGAAACACCATATATTTT CASSLEGVSSGNTIYF TRBJ1-3 once . TRBV7-2
TGTGCCTGGACCCCCACGGGTGCTGGGGCCAACGTCCTGACTTTC CAWTPTGAGANVLTF TRBJ2-6 . . TRBV30
TGTGCCAGCAGCCGACAGGGTTTAGCTGGAAACACCATATATTTT CASSRQGLAGNTIYF TRBJ1-3 . TRBD1 TRBV6-5
TGTGCCTGGAGTCCACCTCCAGGGTGGAATCAGCCCCAGCATTTT CAWSPPPGWNQPQHF TRBJ1-5 . . TRBV30
TGTGCCAGCAGCTTGGCCGGCGGAGTGATGAACACTGAAGCTTTCTTT CASSLAGGVMNTEAFF TRBJ1-1 . . TRBV5-4
TGTGCCAGCAGCCGCGTTGGAGGGGGTTTGCCCGGGGAGCTGTTTTTT CASSRVGGGLPGELFF TRBJ2-2 few . TRBV7-9
TGTGCCAGCAGCCAAGCCGGATATGGCTACACCTTC CASSQAGYGYTF TRBJ1-2 . . TRBV3-1/TRBV3-2
TGTGCCAGCAGTTCCAGGGGAGGCGCTAACTATGGCTACACCTTC CASSSRGGANYGYTF TRBJ1-2 . . TRBV6-2/TRBV6-3
TGTGCCAGCAGCCGTGCGCGTGGAGTCACAGATACGCAGTATTTT CASSRARGVTDTQYF TRBJ2-3 . . TRBV4-2
TGTGCCAGCAGCCAAGACGGGGCCAGGAGGTATGCTGGCTACACCTTC CASSQDGARRYAGYTF TRBJ1-2 once . TRBV3-1/TRBV3-2
TGCGCCAGCAGCCGGGACCTGGTGGATACGCAGTATTTT CASSRDLVDTQYF TRBJ2-3 few . TRBV5-1
TGTGCCAGCAGCGGACCGGGACAGGGAAATCAGCCCCAGCATTTT CASSGPGQGNQPQHF TRBJ1-5 . TRBD1 TRBV7-8
TGTGCTAGTGGTTTACGAGAGACCCAGTACTTC CASGLRETQYF TRBJ2-5 . . TRBV12-5
TGTGCCAGCTCACCACTTGGACAGGACACTGAAGCTTTCTTT CASSPLGQDTEAFF TRBJ1-1 few TRBD1 TRBV18
TGTGCCAGCAGTGAAGCATTGCTAGCAGGCGACACCGGGGAGCTGTTTTTT CASSEALLAGDTGELFF TRBJ2-2 . . TRBV2
TGTGCCAGCAGCCGATCGACAGGAAGCTCCTACGAGCAGTACTTC CASSRSTGSSYEQYF TRBJ2-7 . . TRBV7-3
TGTGCCAGCAGCTTTGGTCTGGGCTCTGGAAACACCATATATTTT CASSFGLGSGNTIYF TRBJ1-3 . . TRBV5-6
TGTGCCAGTTCCCCGTGGGAGACCCAGTACTTC CASSPWETQYF TRBJ2-5 . . TRBV2
TGCGCCAGCAGCTTTCAGGGAGAGGGAACTGAAGCTTTCTTT CASSFQGEGTEAFF TRBJ1-1 . . TRBV5-1
TGTGCCAGCAGCTCCCCTCCTGCCCACTACGGATCCTACGAGCAGTACTTC CASSSPPAHYGSYEQYF TRBJ2-7 . . TRBV21-1
TGTGCCAGCAGCTTTTATGAAAAACTGTTTTTT CASSFYEKLFF TRBJ1-4 . . TRBV11-2
TGTGCCAGCAGCACGGGGAGGGAGACCCAGTACTTC CASSTGRETQYF TRBJ2-5 once . TRBV2
TGTGCCAGCAGCCATGGGAGGCGGGGGAGCACAGATACGCAGTATTTT CASSHGRRGSTDTQYF TRBJ2-3 . TRBD2 TRBV11-1
TGCGCCAGCAGCGTAGACAGGGGACTCGACGATGAGCAGTTCTTC CASSVDRGLDDEQFF TRBJ2-1 . TRBD1 TRBV5-1
TGTGCCAGCAGTGAGCAGACAAAAGGGACGACACCCCTCCACTTT CASSEQTKGTTPLHF TRBJ1-6 medium-sized . TRBV6-1
TGTGCCAGCACTATGGGCTACGAGCAGTACTTC CASTMGYEQYF TRBJ2-7 . . TRBV6-5
TGCGCCAGCAGCCCAGGACAGGGACAAGGCTACACCTTC CASSPGQGQGYTF TRBJ1-2 few TRBD1 TRBV5-1
TGTGCCAGCAGCCTCGGGACAGCCCAAGAGACCCAGTACTTC CASSLGTAQETQYF TRBJ2-5 . TRBD1 TRBV5-4
TGTGCCAGCAGTGACAGGGGAGGCGTCCGGGGCTTC CASSDRGGVRGF TRBJ1-2 . . TRBV2
TGTGCCAGCAGCTTGGAGATCTACGAGCAGTACTTC CASSLEIYEQYF TRBJ2-7 . . TRBV5-5